The 7 T cell receptor beta chains below come from one sample, sequenced in a study of cytomegalovirus exposure and HLA in healthy donors. This PCR relied on a set of 60 Vbeta primers and 13 Jbeta primers. Clones were read by immunoSEQ multiplex PCR, and TCRdb kept only the in-frame ones, dropping some. The repertoire holds approximately 170,000 clones, roughly 77% seen once, with approximately 2.8% in the top ten. Specimen: PBMCs. The receptors come from a woman in her 30s in good health and CMV-seropositive.

The rearrangement links TRBV27 to TRBJ2-2; 8 nucleotides align to TRBD2. Germline CDR1 MNHEY, CDR2 SMNVEV (reference sequence). The ends lost 6 bases at V and 5 bases at J; junction bases unmatched: 5. The CDR3 loop spans 14 amino acids. CDR3: CASSPGTSTGELFF. The CDR3 nucleotides are TGTGCCAGCAGCCCAGGGACTAGTACCGGGGAGCTGTTTTTT.

The chain is built from TRBV28 and TRBJ2-5; 8 bases match TRBD2. After removal of 8 bases from V and 7 bases from J, the junction contained 6 bases not matched to a gene. The CDR3 has 12 amino acids. CDR1 is MDHEN, CDR2 SYDVKM, per germline. The CDR3 bases are TGTGCCAGCGCAGCGGGAGTCGGGACCCAGTACTTC. This gives the protein CASAAGVGTQYF.

V is TRBV15 and J is TRBJ1-5; TRBD1 agrees at 9 bases. Looked up from germline, CDR1 is LNHNV and CDR2 is YYDKDF (reference sequence). V was pared by 3 bases and J by 4 bases, with 10 bases of the junction left unmatched. The CDR3 has 17 residues. CDR3 bases: TGTGCCACCAGCAGCGGAGGAGGACAGGGGCGTAATCAGCCCCAGCATTTT. Encoded protein: CATSSGGGQGRNQPQHF.

This clone was detected once. The chain uses TRBV19 and TRBJ1-1, with TRBD1 identical over 7 bases. There are 12 residues in the CDR3. Trimming removed 3 bases from V and 8 bases from J; junction bases left unmatched: 3. Germline V lookup: CDR1 LNHDA, CDR2 SQIVND (reference sequence). As DNA, the CDR3 is TGTGCCAGTAGTATTCAAGGGGGCGAAGCTTTCTTT. Protein: CASSIQGGEAFF.

The chain joins TRBV7-9 to TRBJ1-4; the D is unclear. The length of the CDR3 is 14 residues. Trimming removed 2 bases from V and 1 base from J, with 5 bases in between. Germline assignment: CDR1 SEHNR and CDR2 FQNEAQ (reference sequence). CDR3 sequence (DNA): TGTGCCAGCAGCTTATCAGGAACTAATGAAAAACTGTTTTTT. This encodes CASSLSGTNEKLFF.

The chain links TRBV6-1 to TRBJ1-2; D possibly corresponds to TRBD1 (5 bases). The CDR3 is 12 amino acids. Germline V CDR1 and CDR2: MNHNS, SASEGT. With 3 bases removed from V and 7 bases from J, the gap between germline ends came to 9 bases. In DNA, the CDR3 is TGTGCCAGCAGTGAGGGGGGGTGTGGCTACACCTTC. Amino acid sequence: CASSEGGCGYTF.

V is TRBV7-9 and J is TRBJ2-7; TRBD2 aligns across 11 bases. The V and J ends lost 4 bases and 6 bases, in that order; junction bases with no gene match: 11. Germline assignment: CDR1 SEHNR and CDR2 FQNEAQ (reference sequence). The length of the CDR3 is 16 residues. The CDR3 sequence: CASSSPFSGRAPEQYF. CDR3 nucleotide sequence: TGTGCCAGCAGCTCCCCCTTTAGCGGGAGGGCTCCCGAGCAGTACTTC.